What follows is one TCR beta chain and its context. Its antigen is as yet unknown. This sample is part of a study of T cell responses to AZD1222 COVID-19 vaccine. The CDR3 has 15 amino acids. Looked up from germline, CDR1 is SNHLY and CDR2 is FYNNEI. Trimming shortened V by 1 base and J by 3 bases, and 13 bases separated the two germline ends. Study results and caveats: Regions 160-218 and 743-854 dominated among vaccine-associated CD4 TCRs spanning spike. Seropositivity was recorded at baseline in only a handful of AZD1222 recipients.

Measured with immunoSEQ multiplex PCR; TCRdb has only the in-frame clones, and not every one. The data show around 150,000 clones, 90% seen once. The TCR was taken from an adult who received the AZD1222 COVID-19 vaccine. The chain couples TRBV2 to TRBJ2-7; D is possibly TRBD2 (5 bases). Sequences were derived from peripheral blood, sampled 28 days after the second AZD1222 dose. The CDR3 sequence: CASSEGASLIYEQYF. In DNA, the CDR3 is TGTGCCAGCAGTGAAGGGGCTAGCCTAATCTACGAGCAGTACTTC.